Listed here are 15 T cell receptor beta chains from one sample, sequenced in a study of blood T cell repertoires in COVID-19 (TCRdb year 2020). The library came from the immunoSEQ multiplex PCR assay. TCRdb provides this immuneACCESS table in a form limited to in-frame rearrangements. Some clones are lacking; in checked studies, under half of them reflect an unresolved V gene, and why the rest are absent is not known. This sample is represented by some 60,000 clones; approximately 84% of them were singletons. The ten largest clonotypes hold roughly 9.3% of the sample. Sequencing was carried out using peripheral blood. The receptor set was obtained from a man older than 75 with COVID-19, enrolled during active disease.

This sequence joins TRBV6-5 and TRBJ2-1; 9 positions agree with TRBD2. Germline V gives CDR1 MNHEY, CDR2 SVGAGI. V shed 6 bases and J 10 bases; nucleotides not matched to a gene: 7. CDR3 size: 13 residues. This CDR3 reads CASRGLASNEQFF. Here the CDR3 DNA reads TGTGCCAGCAGAGGACTAGCGTCGAACGAGCAGTTCTTC.

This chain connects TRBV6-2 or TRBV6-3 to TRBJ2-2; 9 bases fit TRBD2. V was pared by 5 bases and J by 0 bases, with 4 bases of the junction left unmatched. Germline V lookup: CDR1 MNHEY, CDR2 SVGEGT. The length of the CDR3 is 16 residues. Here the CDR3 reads CASSAPSGTNTGELFF. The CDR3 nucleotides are TGTGCCAGCAGTGCCCCTAGCGGGACGAACACCGGGGAGCTGTTTTTT.

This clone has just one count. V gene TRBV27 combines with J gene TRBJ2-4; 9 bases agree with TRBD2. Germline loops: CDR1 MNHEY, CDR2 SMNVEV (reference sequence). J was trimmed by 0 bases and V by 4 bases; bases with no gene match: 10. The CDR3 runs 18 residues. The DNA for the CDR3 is TGTGCCAGCAGTTCCCCAGCGGGAGGATCTCTAGCCAAAAACATTCAGTACTTC. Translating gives CASSSPAGGSLAKNIQYF.

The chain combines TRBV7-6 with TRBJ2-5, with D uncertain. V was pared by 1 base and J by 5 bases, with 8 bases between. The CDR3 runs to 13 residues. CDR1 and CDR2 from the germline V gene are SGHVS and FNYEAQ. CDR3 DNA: TGTGCCAGCAGCTTAGGGCGGTCGGAGACCCAGTACTTC. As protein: CASSLGRSETQYF.

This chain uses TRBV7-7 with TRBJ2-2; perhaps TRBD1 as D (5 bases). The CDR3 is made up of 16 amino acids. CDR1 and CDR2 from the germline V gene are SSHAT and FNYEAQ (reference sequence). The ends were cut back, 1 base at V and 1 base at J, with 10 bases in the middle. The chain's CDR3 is CASSLDGQGNTGELFF. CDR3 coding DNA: TGTGCCAGCAGCTTAGATGGGCAGGGGAACACCGGGGAGCTGTTTTTT. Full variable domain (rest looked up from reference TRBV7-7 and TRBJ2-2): GAGVSQSPRYKVTKRGQDVTLRCDPISSHATLYWYQQALGQGPEFLTYFNYEAQPDKSGLPSDRFSAERPEGSISTLTIQRTEQRDSAMYRCASSLDGQGNTGELFFGEGSRLTVL.

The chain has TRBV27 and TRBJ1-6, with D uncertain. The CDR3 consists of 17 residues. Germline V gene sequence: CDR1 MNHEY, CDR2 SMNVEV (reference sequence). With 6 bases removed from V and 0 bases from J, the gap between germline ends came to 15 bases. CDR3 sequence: CASRIRQVSSYNSPLHF. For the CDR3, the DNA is TGTGCCAGCAGGATTCGCCAGGTGAGCTCCTATAATTCACCCCTCCACTTT.

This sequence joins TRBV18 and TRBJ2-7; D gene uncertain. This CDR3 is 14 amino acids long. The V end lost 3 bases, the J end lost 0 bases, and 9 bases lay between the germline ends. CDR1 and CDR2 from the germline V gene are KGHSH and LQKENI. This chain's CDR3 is CASSPQEGSYEQYF. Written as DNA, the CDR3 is TGTGCCAGCTCACCGCAGGAAGGCTCCTACGAGCAGTACTTC.

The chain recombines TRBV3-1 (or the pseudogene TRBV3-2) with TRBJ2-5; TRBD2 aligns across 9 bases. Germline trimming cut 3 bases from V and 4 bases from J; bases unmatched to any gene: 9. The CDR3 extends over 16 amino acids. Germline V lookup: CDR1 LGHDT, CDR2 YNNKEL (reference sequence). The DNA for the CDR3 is TGTGCCAGCAGCCAGGCATGGCGGGAGGGCCGAGAGACCCAGTACTTC. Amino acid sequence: CASSQAWREGRETQYF.

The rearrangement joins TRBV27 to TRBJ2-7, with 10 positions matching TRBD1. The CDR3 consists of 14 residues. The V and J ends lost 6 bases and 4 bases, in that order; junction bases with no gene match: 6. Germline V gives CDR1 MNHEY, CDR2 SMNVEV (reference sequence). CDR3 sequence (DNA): TGTGCCAGCAGACCGGGACAGGGGACTTACGAGCAGTACGTC. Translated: CASRPGQGTYEQYV.

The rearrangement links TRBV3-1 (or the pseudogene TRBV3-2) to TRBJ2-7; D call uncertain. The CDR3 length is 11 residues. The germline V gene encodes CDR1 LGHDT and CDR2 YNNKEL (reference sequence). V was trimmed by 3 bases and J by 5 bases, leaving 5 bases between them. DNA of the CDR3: TGTGCCAGCAGCCACCAAAACGAGCAGTACTTC. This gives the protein CASSHQNEQYF.

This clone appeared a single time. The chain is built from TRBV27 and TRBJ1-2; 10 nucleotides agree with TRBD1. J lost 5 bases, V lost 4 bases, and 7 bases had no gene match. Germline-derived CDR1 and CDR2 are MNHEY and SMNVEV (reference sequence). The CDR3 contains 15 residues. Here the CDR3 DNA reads TGTGCCAGCAGTTCATCCGGGACAGGGGAATATGGCTACACCTTC. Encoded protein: CASSSSGTGEYGYTF.

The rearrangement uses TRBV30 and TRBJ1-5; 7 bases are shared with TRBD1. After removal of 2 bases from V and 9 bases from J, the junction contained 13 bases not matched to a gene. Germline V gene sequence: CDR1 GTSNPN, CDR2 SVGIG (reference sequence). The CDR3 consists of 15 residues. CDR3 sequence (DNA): TGTGCCTGGAGTTCGATTGACAGGGTAGGGACGCCCCAGCATTTT. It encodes CAWSSIDRVGTPQHF.

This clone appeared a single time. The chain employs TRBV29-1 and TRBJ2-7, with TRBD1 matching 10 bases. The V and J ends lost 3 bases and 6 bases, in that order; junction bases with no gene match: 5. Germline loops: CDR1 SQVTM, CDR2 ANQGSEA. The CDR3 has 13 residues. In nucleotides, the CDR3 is TGCAGCGTTGAGTGGGGGACAGGGGCCGAGCAGTACTTC. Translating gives CSVEWGTGAEQYF.

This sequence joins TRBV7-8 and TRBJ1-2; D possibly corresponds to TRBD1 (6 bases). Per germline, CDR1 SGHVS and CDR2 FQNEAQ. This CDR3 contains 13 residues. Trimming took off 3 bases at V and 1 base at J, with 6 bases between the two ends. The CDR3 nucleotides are TGTGCCAGCAGCTTGGACAGTAACTATGGCTACACCTTC. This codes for CASSLDSNYGYTF.

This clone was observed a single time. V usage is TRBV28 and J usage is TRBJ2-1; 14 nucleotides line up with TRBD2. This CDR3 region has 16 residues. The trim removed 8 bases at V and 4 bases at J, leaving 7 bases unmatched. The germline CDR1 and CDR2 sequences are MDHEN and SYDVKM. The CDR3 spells CASLRLAGGLYNEQFF. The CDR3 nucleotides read TGTGCCAGCCTGAGACTAGCGGGGGGGCTATACAATGAGCAGTTCTTC.